This TCR beta chain emerged from a study of blood T cell repertoires in COVID-19. Whole-study context: COVID-19 samples collected from the United States, Italy and Spain covered acute and convalescent phases. T cells, B-cell-depleted T cells, or PBMCs supplied cDNA or gDNA.

The germline V gene encodes CDR1 GTSNPN and CDR2 SVGIG (reference sequence). The length of the CDR3 is 15 residues. V gave up 8 bases and J gave up 5 bases, with 22 bases separating them. This clone showed up just once. Original processing notes: For nucleated cells, counts were estimated from reference gene primer amplification. The repertoire was sequenced with immunoSEQ multiplex PCR; TCRdb's copy has only in-frame clones and lacks some. V, J and clone size reflect that table, while D and trimming were determined from the DNA. Of under 100,000 clones in the sample, under 90% are singletons; the top ten hold approximately 3.6%.

The V gene is TRBV30, the J gene TRBJ1-5; TRBD1 is a possible D gene (6 bases). The clonotype was recovered from a woman between 70 and 85 years old with acute or convalescent COVID-19. Sequencing used peripheral blood. CDR3 sequence reads: CAKLWAGDRYQPQHF. CDR3 DNA: TGTGCCAAGCTTTGGGCAGGGGACCGTTATCAGCCCCAGCATTTT.